The T cell receptor beta chain described here comes from a study of cytomegalovirus exposure and HLA in healthy donors. With 7 bases removed from V and 6 bases from J, the gap between germline ends came to 15 bases. Germline CDR1 reads MDHEN; CDR2 reads SYDVKM. The CDR3 totals 13 residues. PCR involved 60 Vbeta and 13 Jbeta primers. Sequencing was performed with immunoSEQ multiplex PCR; in TCRdb, only in-frame clones are kept and a portion is missing. Among roughly 150,000 clones listed, approximately 80% were seen once. Sequenced sample: PBMCs. This sequence was found in a male donor in good health and CMV-seronegative. The rearrangement links TRBV28 to TRBJ1-2, with TRBD1 as a possible D gene (6 bases). CDR3 amino acids: CASTRQVSDGYTF. CDR3 nucleotides: TGTGCCAGCACTCGACAGGTATCGGATGGCTACACCTTC.